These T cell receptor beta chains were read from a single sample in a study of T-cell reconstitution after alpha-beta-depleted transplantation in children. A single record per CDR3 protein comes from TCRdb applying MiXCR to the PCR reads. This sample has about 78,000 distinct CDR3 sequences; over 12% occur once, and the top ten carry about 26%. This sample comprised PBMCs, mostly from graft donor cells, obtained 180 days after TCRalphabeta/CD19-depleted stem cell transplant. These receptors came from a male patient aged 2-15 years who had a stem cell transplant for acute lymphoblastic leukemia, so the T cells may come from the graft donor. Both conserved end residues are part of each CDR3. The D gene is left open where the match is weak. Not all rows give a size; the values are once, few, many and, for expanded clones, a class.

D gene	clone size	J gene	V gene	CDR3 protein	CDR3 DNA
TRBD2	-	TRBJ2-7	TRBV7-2	CASRLGGRRNEQYF	TGTGCCAGCAGGCTCGGGGGGAGGAGAAACGAGCAGTACTTC
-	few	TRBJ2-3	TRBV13	CASSPGAITDTQYF	TGTGCCAGCAGCCCAGGGGCGATCACAGATACGCAGTATTTT
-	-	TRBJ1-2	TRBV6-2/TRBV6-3	CASSPPLGGYTF	TGTGCCAGCAGCCCACCTCTAGGCGGCTACACCTTC
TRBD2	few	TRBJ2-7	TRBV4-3	CASSQETSGLYEQYF	TGCGCCAGCAGCCAAGAAACTAGCGGGCTGTACGAGCAGTACTTC
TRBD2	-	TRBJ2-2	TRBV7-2	CASSLNGRVNTGELFF	TGTGCCAGCAGCTTAAACGGGAGGGTGAACACCGGGGAGCTGTTTTTT
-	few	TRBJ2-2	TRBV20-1	CSASGGAPGELFF	TGCAGTGCTAGCGGGGGAGCCCCCGGGGAGCTGTTTTTT
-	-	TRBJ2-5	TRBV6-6	CASSYGQETQYF	TGTGCCAGCAGCTACGGGCAAGAGACCCAGTACTTC
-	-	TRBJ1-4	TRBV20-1	CSARDLGKGDEKLFF	TGCAGTGCTAGAGATCTGGGGAAGGGGGACGAAAAACTGTTTTTT
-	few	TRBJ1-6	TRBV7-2	CASSLERGGSPLHF	TGTGCCAGCAGCTTAGAACGAGGGGGTTCACCCCTCCACTTT
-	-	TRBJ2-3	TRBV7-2	CASSLMRAENTQYF	TGTGCCAGCAGCTTAATGAGGGCCGAGAATACGCAGTATTTT
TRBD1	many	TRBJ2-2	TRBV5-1	CASSLGQGSNTGELFF	TGCGCCAGCAGCTTGGGACAGGGCTCGAACACCGGGGAGCTGTTTTTT
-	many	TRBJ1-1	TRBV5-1	CASSYRAGDTEAFF	TGCGCCAGCAGCTACAGGGCGGGGGACACTGAAGCTTTCTTT
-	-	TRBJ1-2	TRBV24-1	CATSYQTAYGYTF	TGTGCCACCAGTTACCAAACCGCCTATGGCTACACCTTC
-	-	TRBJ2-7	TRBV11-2	CASRAGDYEQYF	TGTGCCAGTCGGGCAGGGGACTACGAGCAGTACTTC
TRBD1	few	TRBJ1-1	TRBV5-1	CASSLEDREAFF	TGCGCCAGCAGCTTGGAGGACAGGGAAGCTTTCTTT
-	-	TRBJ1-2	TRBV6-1	CASKNLRGYGYTF	TGTGCCAGCAAAAACCTTAGGGGGTATGGCTACACCTTC
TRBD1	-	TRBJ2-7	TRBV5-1	CASSHRDRGIYEQYF	TGCGCCAGCAGCCACCGGGACAGGGGCATCTACGAGCAGTACTTC
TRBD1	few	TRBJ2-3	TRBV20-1	CSARGQGTDTQYF	TGCAGTGCTAGGGGACAGGGGACAGATACGCAGTATTTT
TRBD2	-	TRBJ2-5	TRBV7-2	CASSLTSGRAGETQYF	TGTGCCAGCAGCTTAACTAGCGGGAGGGCCGGAGAGACCCAGTACTTC
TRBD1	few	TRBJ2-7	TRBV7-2	CASRRDSYEQYF	TGTGCCAGCAGACGGGACAGCTACGAGCAGTACTTC
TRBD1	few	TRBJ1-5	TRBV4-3	CASSQENRGRQPQHF	TGCGCCAGCAGCCAAGAAAACAGGGGGAGGCAGCCCCAGCATTTT
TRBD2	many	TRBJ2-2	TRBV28	CASSSSGRVFF	TGTGCCAGCAGTTCGAGCGGGAGAGTGTTTTTT
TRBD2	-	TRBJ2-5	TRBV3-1	CASSQGQAGWLAGVETQYF	TGTGCCAGCAGCCAAGGACAGGCAGGGTGGCTAGCGGGAGTGGAGACCCAGTACTTC
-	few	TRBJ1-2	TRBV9	CASSSPKEARWGYGYTF	TGTGCCAGCAGCTCGCCCAAGGAGGCCCGGTGGGGCTATGGCTACACCTTC
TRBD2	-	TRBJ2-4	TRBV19	CASSIKVAGLSAKNIQYF	TGTGCCAGTAGTATAAAGGTAGCGGGACTCTCAGCCAAAAACATTCAGTACTTC
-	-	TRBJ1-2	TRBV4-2	CASSLRTGGLVYGYTF	TGTGCCAGCAGCCTTAGAACAGGAGGCTTGGTCTATGGCTACACCTTC
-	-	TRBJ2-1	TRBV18	CASSPVSSSSYNEQFF	TGTGCCAGCTCACCTGTTAGCTCGTCATCCTACAATGAGCAGTTCTTC
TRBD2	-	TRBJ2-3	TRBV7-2	CASSSSGGRFTDTQYF	TGTGCCAGCAGCTCTAGCGGGGGTAGATTCACAGATACGCAGTATTTT
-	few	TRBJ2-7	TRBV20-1	CSARERGEQYF	TGCAGTGCTAGAGAGAGGGGCGAGCAGTACTTC
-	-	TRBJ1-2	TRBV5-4	CASSLQGFYGYTF	TGTGCCAGCAGCTTGCAGGGTTTTTATGGCTACACCTTC
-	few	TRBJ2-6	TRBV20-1	CSANDRGGPGANVLTF	TGCAGTGCTAATGACAGGGGAGGGCCTGGGGCCAACGTCCTGACTTTC
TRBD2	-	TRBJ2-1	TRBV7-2	CASSLVGLAGVNEQFF	TGTGCCAGCAGCTTAGTGGGACTAGCGGGAGTGAATGAGCAGTTCTTC
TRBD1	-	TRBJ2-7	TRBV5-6	CASSWTGGIEQYF	TGTGCCAGCAGCTGGACAGGGGGGATCGAGCAGTACTTC
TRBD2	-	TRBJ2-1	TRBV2	CASRLAGLSVKFF	TGTGCCAGCAGACTAGCGGGTCTGAGCGTGAAGTTCTTC
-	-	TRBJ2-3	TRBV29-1	CTTSRGDTQYF	TGCACCACATCCCGGGGGGATACGCAGTATTTT
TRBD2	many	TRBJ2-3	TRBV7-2	CASSWGLAGSTDTQYF	TGTGCCAGCAGCTGGGGACTAGCGGGTAGCACAGATACGCAGTATTTT
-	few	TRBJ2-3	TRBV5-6	CASSLVLPSVRTDTQYF	TGTGCCAGCAGCCTAGTACTACCTTCGGTACGGACAGATACGCAGTATTTT
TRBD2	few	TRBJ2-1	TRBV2	CASSVGLAGEQREQFF	TGTGCCAGCAGTGTCGGGCTAGCGGGGGAACAACGTGAGCAGTTCTTC
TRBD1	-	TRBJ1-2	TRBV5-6	CASSGDRGLKGYTF	TGTGCCAGCAGCGGCGACAGGGGGCTGAAAGGCTACACCTTC
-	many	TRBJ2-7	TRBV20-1	CSASGLPYEQYF	TGCAGTGCATCAGGTCTTCCCTACGAGCAGTACTTC
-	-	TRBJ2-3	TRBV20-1	CSARALQPDTQYF	TGCAGTGCTAGAGCCCTCCAGCCAGATACGCAGTATTTT
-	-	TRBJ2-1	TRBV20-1	CSARDHQRLYNEQFF	TGCAGTGCTAGAGATCACCAGCGGCTGTACAATGAGCAGTTCTTC
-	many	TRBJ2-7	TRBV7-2	CASSSRASSSYEQYF	TGTGCCAGCAGCTCCCGGGCCTCGAGCTCCTACGAGCAGTACTTC
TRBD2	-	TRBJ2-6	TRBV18	CASSRGVLRVNSGANVLTF	TGTGCCAGCTCCCGGGGGGTTCTCAGGGTCAACTCTGGGGCCAACGTCCTGACTTTC
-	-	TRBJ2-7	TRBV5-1	CASSLKSSYEQYF	TGCGCCAGCAGCTTAAAAAGTTCCTACGAGCAGTACTTC
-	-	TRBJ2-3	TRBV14	CASKETASTDTQYF	TGTGCCAGCAAAGAAACAGCTAGCACAGATACGCAGTATTTT
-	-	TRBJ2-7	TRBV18	CASSPPESSYEQYF	TGTGCCAGCTCACCACCGGAGTCCTCCTACGAGCAGTACTTC
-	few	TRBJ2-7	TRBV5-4	CASSLVPVNEQYF	TGTGCCAGCAGCTTGGTCCCAGTTAACGAGCAGTACTTC
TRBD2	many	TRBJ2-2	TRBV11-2	CASGSGRAVTGELFF	TGTGCCAGCGGTAGCGGGAGGGCCGTCACCGGGGAGCTGTTTTTT
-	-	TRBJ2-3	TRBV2	CASSGWGAGTDTQYF	TGTGCCAGCAGTGGCTGGGGGGCGGGCACAGATACGCAGTATTTT
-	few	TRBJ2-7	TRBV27	CASSLDGGPYEQYF	TGTGCCAGCAGTTTAGACGGCGGGCCCTACGAGCAGTACTTC
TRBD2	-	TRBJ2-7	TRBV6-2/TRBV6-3	CASSSALAGATPMSYEQYF	TGTGCCAGTTCTTCCGCACTAGCGGGGGCAACCCCGATGTCCTACGAGCAGTACTTC
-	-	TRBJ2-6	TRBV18	CASSRTAALSGANVLTF	TGTGCCAGCTCTCGGACCGCGGCTCTCTCTGGGGCCAACGTCCTGACTTTC